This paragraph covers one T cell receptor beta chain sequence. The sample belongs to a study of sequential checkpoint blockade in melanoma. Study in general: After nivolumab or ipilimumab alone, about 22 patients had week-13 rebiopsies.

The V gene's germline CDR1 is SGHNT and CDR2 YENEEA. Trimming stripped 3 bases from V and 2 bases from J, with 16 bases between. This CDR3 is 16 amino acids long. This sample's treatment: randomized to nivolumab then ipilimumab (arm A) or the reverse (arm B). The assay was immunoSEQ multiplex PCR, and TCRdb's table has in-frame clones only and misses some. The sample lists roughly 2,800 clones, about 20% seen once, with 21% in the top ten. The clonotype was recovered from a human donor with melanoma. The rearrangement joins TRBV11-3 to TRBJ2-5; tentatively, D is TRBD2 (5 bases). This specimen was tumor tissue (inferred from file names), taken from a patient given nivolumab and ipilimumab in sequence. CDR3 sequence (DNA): TGTGCCAGCAGCTTTTCGGGGTGGAAGCGTCAAGAGACCCAGTACTTC. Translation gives CASSFSGWKRQETQYF.